These 10 T cell receptor beta chains were all obtained from the same sample, sequenced in a study of blood T cell repertoires in COVID-19. Only in-frame clones appear in the TCRdb table, and some are missing; sequencing was by immunoSEQ multiplex PCR. The table has 400,000 or so clones, over 75% seen once. The source material was PBMCs or T cells enriched from blood (not recorded which). The source is a man between 40 and 49 years old in a cohort exposed to, infected with or recovered from COVID-19 (not recorded which).

This chain connects TRBV5-1 to TRBJ2-5; 12 nucleotides match TRBD1. Germline assignment: CDR1 SGHRS and CDR2 YFSETQ. The CDR3 totals 15 residues. V was pared by 5 bases and J by 3 bases, with 5 bases of the junction left unmatched. The chain's CDR3 is CASRAGTGGEETQYF. CDR3 DNA sequence: TGCGCCAGCAGGGCCGGGACAGGGGGCGAAGAGACCCAGTACTTC.

This clone was picked up many times. This chain joins TRBV3-1 (or the pseudogene TRBV3-2) and TRBJ2-3; D unclear. The germline CDR1 and CDR2 sequences are LGHDT and YNNKEL (reference sequence). The V end was cut by 0 bases, the J end by 2 bases, with 9 bases between. The CDR3 has 15 residues. This CDR3 is CASSQEIKPTDTQYF. CDR3 DNA: TGTGCCAGCAGCCAAGAGATAAAGCCCACAGATACGCAGTATTTT.

The chain is built from TRBV12-3 or TRBV12-4 and TRBJ1-4; TRBD1 matches 7 bases. Trimming at V came to 10 bases and at J to 3 bases, leaving 5 bases not matched to a gene. There are 13 residues in the CDR3. The CDR3 here is CAIKGGSNEKLFF. CDR3 nucleotides: TGTGCCATAAAAGGGGGCTCTAATGAAAAACTGTTTTTT.

This clone was picked up one time. The chain carries TRBV19 and TRBJ2-2; 10 bases are a match to TRBD1. CDR1 and CDR2 (germline): LNHDA, SQIVND (reference sequence). The J segment lost 7 bases and the V segment lost 4 bases, leaving 9 bases of the junction unmatched. The CDR3 runs to 16 residues. The CDR3 DNA follows: TGTGCCAGTAGTACTCGGACAGGGGGTCTTGACGGGGAGCTGTTTTTT. Its protein product is CASSTRTGGLDGELFF.

This clone was detected a few times. This chain connects TRBV19 to TRBJ2-1, with TRBD2 identical over 14 bases. The germline V gene has CDR1 LNHDA and CDR2 SQIVND (reference sequence). V shed 3 bases, J shed 7 bases, and the junction held 8 bases outside the gene matches. The length of the CDR3 is 17 residues. The CDR3 loop is CASSIGGTSGSRNEQFF. In DNA form, the CDR3 reads TGTGCCAGTAGTATTGGCGGGACTAGCGGGAGTAGGAATGAGCAGTTCTTC.

With respect to this clone: Other DNA sequences in this specimen translate into the identical CDR3. The chain carries TRBV6-5 and TRBJ2-7; D is perhaps TRBD1 (6 bases). Per germline, CDR1 MNHEY and CDR2 SVGAGI. The CDR3 is 15 residues long. V was clipped by 6 bases and J by 1 base, with 16 bases between them. The CDR3: CASSRTGTGSYEQYF. Written as DNA, the CDR3 is TGTGCCAGCAGCCGTACAGGGACCGGGTCCTACGAGCAGTACTTC.

V usage is TRBV28 and J usage is TRBJ1-1; D unclear. Germline V gene sequence: CDR1 MDHEN, CDR2 SYDVKM. This CDR3 has 12 residues. The V end lost 2 bases, the J end lost 10 bases, and 11 bases lay between the germline ends. CDR3 nucleotides: TGTGCCAGCAGTTTAGAAGGCCGGGGAGCTTTCTTT. Translation: CASSLEGRGAFF.

This chain links TRBV18 with TRBJ2-2; D possibly corresponds to TRBD1 (5 bases). V was shortened by 6 bases and J by 1 base, with 9 bases between the two germline ends. This CDR3 contains 14 residues. The V gene's germline CDR1 is KGHSH and CDR2 LQKENI. CDR3 coding DNA: TGTGCCAGCTCTCGGCAGGGGAACACCGGGGAGCTGTTTTTT. Translation gives CASSRQGNTGELFF.

The rearrangement links TRBV6-5 to TRBJ2-7; possibly TRBD1 for D (5 bases). Trimming cost V 0 bases and J 4 bases, with 13 bases left between them. The CDR3 is made up of 15 amino acids. The V gene's germline CDR1 is MNHEY and CDR2 SVGAGI. CDR3 in amino acids: CASSYSGTQAYEQYF. DNA of the CDR3: TGTGCCAGCAGTTACTCCGGCACACAGGCTTACGAGCAGTACTTC.

This sequence joins TRBV2 and TRBJ1-6; D is ambiguous. Trimming stripped 6 bases from V and 7 bases from J, with 13 bases between. Germline V gene sequence: CDR1 SNHLY, CDR2 FYNNEI. The CDR3 spans 14 residues. CDR3 sequence reads: CASSYAGNNSPLHF. The CDR3 nucleotides read TGTGCCAGCAGCTATGCGGGGAACAATTCACCCCTCCACTTT. The full variable domain, with the rest looked up from reference TRBV2 and TRBJ1-6, is EPEVTQTPSHQVTQMGQEVILRCVPISNHLYFYWYRQILGQKVEFLVSFYNNEISEKSEIFDDQFSVERPDGSNFTLKIRSTKLEDSAMYFCASSYAGNNSPLHFGNGTRLTVT.